This TCR beta chain derives from a study of cytomegalovirus exposure and HLA in healthy donors. Whole-study context: A data release that came early held approximately 85 million unique TCRs from HLA-typed donors. Findings of the study overall: Researchers catalogued roughly 170 TCR beta chains as cytomegalovirus-associated. Most observed TCR sequences were rare, whereas some public TCRs were detected in many donors. Prior analysis indicated that the majority of TCR beta V segments exhibited productivity approximately 87% or approximately 30% of the time.

PCR amplification relied on 60 Vbeta primers (plus 13 Jbeta primers). TCRdb's table, derived via immunoSEQ multiplex PCR, lists solely in-frame clones and lacks some. Altogether some 130,000 clones are present, over 60% being singletons, with the ten largest covering 3% to 4%. Points on this clone: No antigen is known for it.

This CDR3 region has 14 residues. Germline assignment: CDR1 GTSNPN and CDR2 SVGIG (reference sequence). V shed 5 bases and J 8 bases; nucleotides not matched to a gene: 8. This TCR was sampled from a woman in her twenties or thirties in good health and CMV-seropositive. The chain employs TRBV30 and TRBJ2-3, with 12 bases lining up with TRBD2. Sequenced material: PBMCs. Written as DNA, the CDR3 is TGTGCCTGGGCCCTAGCGGGGGGGCTCGGTACGCAGTATTTT. Its translation: CAWALAGGLGTQYF.